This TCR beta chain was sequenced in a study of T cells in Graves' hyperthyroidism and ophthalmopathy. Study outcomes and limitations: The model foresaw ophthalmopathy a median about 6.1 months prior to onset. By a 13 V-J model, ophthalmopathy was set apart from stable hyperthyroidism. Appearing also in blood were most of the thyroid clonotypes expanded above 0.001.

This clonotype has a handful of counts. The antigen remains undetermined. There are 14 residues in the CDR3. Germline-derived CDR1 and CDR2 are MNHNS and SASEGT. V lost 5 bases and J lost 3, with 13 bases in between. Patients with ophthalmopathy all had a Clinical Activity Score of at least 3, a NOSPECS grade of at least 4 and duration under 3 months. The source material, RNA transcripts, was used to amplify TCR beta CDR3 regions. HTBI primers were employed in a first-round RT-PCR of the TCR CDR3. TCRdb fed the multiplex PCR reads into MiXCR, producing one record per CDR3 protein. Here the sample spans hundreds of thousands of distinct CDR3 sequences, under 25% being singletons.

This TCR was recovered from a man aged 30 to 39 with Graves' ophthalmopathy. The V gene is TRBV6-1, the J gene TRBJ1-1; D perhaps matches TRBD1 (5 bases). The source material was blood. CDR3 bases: TGTGCCAGCAGTCCCGTGGGGCAGTACACTGAAGCTTTCTTT. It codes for CASSPVGQYTEAFF.